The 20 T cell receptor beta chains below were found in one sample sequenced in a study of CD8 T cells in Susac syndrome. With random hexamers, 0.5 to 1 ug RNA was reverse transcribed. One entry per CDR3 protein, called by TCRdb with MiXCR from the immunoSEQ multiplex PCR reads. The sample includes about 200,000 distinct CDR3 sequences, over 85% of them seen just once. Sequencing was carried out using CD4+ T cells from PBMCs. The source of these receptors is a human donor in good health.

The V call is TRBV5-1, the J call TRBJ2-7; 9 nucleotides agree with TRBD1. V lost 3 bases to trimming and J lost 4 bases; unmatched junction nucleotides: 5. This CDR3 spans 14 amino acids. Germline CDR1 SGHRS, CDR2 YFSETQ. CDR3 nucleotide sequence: TGCGCCAGCAGCTGGACAGGGGATACGTACGAGCAGTACTTC. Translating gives CASSWTGDTYEQYF.

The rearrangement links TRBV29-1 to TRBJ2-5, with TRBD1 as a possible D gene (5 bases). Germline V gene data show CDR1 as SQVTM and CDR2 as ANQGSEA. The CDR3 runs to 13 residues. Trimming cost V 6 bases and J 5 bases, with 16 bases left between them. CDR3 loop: CSVTLTGVETQYF. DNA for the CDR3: TGCAGCGTAACTCTAACAGGTGTGGAGACCCAGTACTTC.

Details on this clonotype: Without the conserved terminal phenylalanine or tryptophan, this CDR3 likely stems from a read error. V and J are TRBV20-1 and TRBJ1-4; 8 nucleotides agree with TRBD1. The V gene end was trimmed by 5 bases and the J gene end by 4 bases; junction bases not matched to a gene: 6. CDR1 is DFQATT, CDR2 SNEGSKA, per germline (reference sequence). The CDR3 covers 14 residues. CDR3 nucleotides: TGCAGTGCTCCCCAGGGGGCGAATAATGAAAAACTGTTTTGT. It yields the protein CSAPQGANNEKLFC.

CDR3 sequence reads: CASSLLLYNEQFF. CDR3 sequence (DNA): TGTGCCAGCAGTTTACTCCTCTACAATGAGCAGTTCTTC. J is TRBJ2-1 and V is TRBV12-3 or TRBV12-4; D is unclear. The CDR3 consists of 13 residues. Trimming pared 2 bases from V and 3 bases from J, leaving 5 bases between.

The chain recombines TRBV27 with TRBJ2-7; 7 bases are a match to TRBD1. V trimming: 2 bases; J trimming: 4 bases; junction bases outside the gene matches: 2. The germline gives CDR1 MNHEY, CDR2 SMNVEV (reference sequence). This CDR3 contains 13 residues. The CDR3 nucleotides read TGTGCCAGCAGTTTAGAGGGACAGTACGAGCAGTACTTC. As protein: CASSLEGQYEQYF.

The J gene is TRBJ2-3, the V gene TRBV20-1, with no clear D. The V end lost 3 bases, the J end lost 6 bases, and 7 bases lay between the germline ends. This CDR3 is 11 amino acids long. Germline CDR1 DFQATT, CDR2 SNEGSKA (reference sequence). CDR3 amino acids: CSASKTDTQYF. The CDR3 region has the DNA TGCAGTGCTAGTAAGACGGATACGCAGTATTTT.

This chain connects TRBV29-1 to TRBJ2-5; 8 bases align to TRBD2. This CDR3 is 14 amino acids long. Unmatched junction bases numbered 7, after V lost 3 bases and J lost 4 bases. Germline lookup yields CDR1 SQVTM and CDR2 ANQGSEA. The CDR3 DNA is TGCAGCGTTGATCGGGGGGGGATCGGAGAGACCCAGTACTTC. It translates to CSVDRGGIGETQYF.

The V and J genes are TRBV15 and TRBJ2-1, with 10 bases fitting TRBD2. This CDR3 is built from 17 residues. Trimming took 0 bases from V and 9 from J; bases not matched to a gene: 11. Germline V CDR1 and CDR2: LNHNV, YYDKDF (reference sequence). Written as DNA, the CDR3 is TGTGCCACCAGCAGAGAGGTAGCAGCGGGAGGGCTCTTTGAGCAGTTCTTC. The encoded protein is CATSREVAAGGLFEQFF. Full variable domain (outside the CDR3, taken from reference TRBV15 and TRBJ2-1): DAMVIQNPRYQVTQFGKPVTLSCSQTLNHNVMYWYQQKSSQAPKLLFHYYDKDFNNEADTPDNFQSRRPNTSFCFLDIRSPGLGDTAMYLCATSREVAAGGLFEQFFGPGTRLTVL.

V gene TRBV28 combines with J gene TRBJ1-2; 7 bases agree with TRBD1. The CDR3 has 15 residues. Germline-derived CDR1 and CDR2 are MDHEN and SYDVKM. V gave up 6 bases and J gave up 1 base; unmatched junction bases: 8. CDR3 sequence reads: CASRWTGTDNYGYTF. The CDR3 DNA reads TGTGCCAGCAGGTGGACCGGGACAGATAACTATGGCTACACCTTC.

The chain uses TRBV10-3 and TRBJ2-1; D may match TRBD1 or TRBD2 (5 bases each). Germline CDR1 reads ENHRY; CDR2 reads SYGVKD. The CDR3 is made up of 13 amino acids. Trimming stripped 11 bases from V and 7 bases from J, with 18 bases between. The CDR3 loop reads CALGPTTGNEQFF. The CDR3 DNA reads TGTGCCTTGGGACCGACTACCGGTAATGAGCAGTTCTTC.

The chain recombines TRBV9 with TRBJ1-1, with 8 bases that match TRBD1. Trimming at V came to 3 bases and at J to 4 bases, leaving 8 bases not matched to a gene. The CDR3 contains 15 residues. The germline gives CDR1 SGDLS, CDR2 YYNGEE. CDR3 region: CASSASRTGLTEAFF. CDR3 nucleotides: TGTGCCAGCAGCGCATCTAGGACAGGGCTCACTGAAGCTTTCTTT.

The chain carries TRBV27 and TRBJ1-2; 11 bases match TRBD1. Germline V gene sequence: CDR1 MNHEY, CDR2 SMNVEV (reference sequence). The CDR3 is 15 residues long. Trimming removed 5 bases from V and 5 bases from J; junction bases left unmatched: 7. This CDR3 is CASSADRGLWYGYTF. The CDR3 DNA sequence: TGTGCCAGCAGTGCGGACAGGGGGCTTTGGTATGGCTACACCTTC.

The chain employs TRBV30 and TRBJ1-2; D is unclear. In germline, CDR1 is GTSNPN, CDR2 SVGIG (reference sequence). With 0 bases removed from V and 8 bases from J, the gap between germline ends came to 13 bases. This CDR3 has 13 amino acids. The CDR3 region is CAWSVRLGSGYTF. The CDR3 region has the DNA TGTGCCTGGAGTGTACGATTGGGGTCCGGCTACACCTTC.

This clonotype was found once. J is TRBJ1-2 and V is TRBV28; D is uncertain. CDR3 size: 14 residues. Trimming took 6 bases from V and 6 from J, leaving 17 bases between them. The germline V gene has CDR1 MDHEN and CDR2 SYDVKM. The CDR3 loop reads CASRSGERVHGYTF. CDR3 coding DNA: TGTGCCAGCAGATCTGGGGAGCGCGTCCATGGCTACACCTTC.

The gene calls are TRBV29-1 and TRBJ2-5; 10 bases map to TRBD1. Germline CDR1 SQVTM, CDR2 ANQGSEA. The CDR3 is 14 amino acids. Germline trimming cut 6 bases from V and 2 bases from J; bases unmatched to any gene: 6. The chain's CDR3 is CSVDPGQGQETQYF. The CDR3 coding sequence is TGCAGCGTCGACCCGGGACAGGGGCAAGAGACCCAGTACTTC.

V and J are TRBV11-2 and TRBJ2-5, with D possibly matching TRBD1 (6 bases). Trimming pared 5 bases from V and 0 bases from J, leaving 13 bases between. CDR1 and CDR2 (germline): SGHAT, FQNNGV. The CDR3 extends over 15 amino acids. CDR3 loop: CASSTRDTYQETQYF. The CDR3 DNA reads TGTGCCAGCAGCACCAGGGACACCTACCAAGAGACCCAGTACTTC.

The CDR3: CASNPRGAGETQYF. CDR3 coding DNA: TGTGCCAGCAATCCCCGGGGGGCCGGGGAGACCCAGTACTTC. The chain has TRBV12-3 or TRBV12-4 and TRBJ2-5; D may be TRBD2 (7 bases). With 7 bases removed from V and 5 bases from J, the gap between germline ends came to 17 bases. This CDR3 region has 14 residues.

Here the CDR3 reads CASSLNAPGTGQPQHF. The CDR3 DNA reads as TGTGCCAGCAGCCTCAACGCCCCAGGGACTGGGCAGCCCCAGCATTTT. V usage is TRBV7-2 and J usage is TRBJ1-5, with D maybe TRBD1 (5 bases). V was pared by 5 bases and J by 7 bases, with 21 bases between. CDR1 and CDR2 from the germline V gene are SGHTA and FQGNSA. CDR3 length: 16 amino acids.

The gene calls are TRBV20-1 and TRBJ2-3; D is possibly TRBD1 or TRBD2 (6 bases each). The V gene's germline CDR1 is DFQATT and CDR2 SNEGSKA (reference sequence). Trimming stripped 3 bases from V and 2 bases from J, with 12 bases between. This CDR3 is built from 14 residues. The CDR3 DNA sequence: TGCAGTGCTAGGGAGGGGGGTAACACAGATACGCAGTATTTT. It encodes CSAREGGNTDTQYF.

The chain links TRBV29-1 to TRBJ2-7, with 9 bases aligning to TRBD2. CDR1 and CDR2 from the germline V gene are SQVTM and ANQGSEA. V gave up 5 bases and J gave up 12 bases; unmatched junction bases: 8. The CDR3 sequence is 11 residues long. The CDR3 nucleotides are TGCAGCGTTATTATTAGCGGGAGCTGGTACGTC. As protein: CSVIISGSWYV.